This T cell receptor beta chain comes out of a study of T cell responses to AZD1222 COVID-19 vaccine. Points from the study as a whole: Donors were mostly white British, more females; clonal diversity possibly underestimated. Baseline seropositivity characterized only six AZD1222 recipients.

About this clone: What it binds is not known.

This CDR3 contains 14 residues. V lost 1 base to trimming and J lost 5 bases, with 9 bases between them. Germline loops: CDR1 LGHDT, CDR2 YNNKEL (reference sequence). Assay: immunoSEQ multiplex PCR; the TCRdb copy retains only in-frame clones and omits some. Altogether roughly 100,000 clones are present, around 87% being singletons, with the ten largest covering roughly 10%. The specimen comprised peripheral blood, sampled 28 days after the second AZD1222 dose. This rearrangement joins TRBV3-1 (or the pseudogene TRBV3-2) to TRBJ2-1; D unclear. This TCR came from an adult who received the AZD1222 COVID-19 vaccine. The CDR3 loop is CASSQVNFDNEQFF. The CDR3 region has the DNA TGTGCCAGCAGCCAAGTAAACTTCGACAATGAGCAGTTCTTC.